This TCR beta chain was profiled in a study of shared clonotypes between healthy human individuals. Study-level points and caveats: Investigators expected sequencing depth to affect clonotype sharing among donors.

As concerns this clone: Its antigen remains unknown.

The assay was immunoSEQ multiplex PCR, and TCRdb's table has in-frame clones only and misses some. The sample has around 510,000 clones, 95% to 97% seen once. This CDR3 spans 13 amino acids. Germline assignment: CDR1 MNHEY and CDR2 SMNVEV (reference sequence). V was pared by 3 bases and J by 6 bases, with 11 bases between. This chain joins TRBV27 and TRBJ1-1; D may be TRBD1 (6 bases). Sequencing used naive CD4+ T cells sorted from blood. The subset is: CD45RA+ positively selected. The source of this sequence is a woman aged 25 to 45 in good health. The CDR3 loop is CASSFRQGSEAFF. The DNA of the CDR3 is TGTGCCAGCAGTTTTCGGCAGGGGTCTGAAGCTTTCTTT.